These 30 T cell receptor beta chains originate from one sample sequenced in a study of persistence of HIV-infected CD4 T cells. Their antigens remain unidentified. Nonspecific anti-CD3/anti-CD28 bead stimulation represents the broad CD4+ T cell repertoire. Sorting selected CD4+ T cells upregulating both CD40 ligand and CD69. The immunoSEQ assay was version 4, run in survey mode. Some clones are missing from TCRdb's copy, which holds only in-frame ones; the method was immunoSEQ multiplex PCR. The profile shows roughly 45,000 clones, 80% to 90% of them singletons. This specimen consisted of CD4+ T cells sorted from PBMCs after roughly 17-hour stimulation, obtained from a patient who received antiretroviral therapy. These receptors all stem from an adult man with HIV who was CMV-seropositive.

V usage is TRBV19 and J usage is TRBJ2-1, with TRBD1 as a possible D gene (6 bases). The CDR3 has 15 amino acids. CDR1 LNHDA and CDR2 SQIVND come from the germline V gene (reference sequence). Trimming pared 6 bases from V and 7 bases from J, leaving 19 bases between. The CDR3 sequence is CASSPMGRGKNEQFF. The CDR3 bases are TGTGCCAGTAGCCCTATGGGCAGGGGAAAGAATGAGCAGTTCTTC.

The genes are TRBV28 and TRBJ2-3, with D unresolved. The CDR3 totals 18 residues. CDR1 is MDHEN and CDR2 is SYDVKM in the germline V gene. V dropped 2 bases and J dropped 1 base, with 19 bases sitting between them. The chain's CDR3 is CASSLPSVGPRRTDTQYF. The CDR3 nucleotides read TGTGCCAGCAGTTTACCCTCGGTAGGACCCAGACGCACAGATACGCAGTATTTT.

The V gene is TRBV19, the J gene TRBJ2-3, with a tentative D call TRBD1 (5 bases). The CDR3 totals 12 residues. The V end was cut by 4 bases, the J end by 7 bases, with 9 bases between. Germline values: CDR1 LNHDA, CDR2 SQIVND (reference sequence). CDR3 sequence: CASSTKGHTQYF. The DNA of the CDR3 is TGTGCCAGTAGTACCAAGGGGCATACGCAGTATTTT.

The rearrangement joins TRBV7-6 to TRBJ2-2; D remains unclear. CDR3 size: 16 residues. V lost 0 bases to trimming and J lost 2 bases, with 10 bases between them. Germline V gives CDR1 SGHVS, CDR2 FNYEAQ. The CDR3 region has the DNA TGTGCCAGCAGCTTAGCAGGGCCCCAAAACACCGGGGAGCTGTTTTTT. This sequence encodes CASSLAGPQNTGELFF. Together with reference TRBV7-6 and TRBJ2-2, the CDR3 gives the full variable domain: GAGVSQSPRYKVTKRGQDVALRCDPISGHVSLYWYRQALGQGPEFLTYFNYEAQQDKSGLPNDRFSAERPEGSISTLTIQRTEQRDSAMYRCASSLAGPQNTGELFFGEGSRLTVL.

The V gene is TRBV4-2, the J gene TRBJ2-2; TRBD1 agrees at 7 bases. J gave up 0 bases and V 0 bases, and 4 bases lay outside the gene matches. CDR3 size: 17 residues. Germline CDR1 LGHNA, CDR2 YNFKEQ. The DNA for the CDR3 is TGTGCCAGCAGCCAAGATAGGGACAGCGCGAACACCGGGGAGCTGTTTTTT. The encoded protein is CASSQDRDSANTGELFF.

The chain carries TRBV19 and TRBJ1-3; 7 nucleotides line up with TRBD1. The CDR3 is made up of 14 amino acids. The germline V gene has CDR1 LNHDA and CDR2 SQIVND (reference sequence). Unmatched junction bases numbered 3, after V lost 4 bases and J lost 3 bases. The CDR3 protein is CASSTGGRGNTIYF. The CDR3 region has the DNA TGTGCCAGTAGTACAGGGGGTCGTGGAAACACCATATATTTT.

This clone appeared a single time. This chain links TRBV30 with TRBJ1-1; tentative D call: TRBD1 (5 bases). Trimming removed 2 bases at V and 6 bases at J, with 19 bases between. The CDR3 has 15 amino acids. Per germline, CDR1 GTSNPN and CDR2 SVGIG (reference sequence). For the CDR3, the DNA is TGTGCCTGGAGTACGGGGCTGACTAATAACGCTGAAGCTTTCTTT. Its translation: CAWSTGLTNNAEAFF.

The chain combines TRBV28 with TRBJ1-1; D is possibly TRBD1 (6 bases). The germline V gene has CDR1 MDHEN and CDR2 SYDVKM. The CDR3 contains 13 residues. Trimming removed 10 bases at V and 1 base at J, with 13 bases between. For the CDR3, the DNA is TGTGCCACCTTGACAGGAGAGAACACTGAAGCTTTCTTT. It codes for CATLTGENTEAFF.

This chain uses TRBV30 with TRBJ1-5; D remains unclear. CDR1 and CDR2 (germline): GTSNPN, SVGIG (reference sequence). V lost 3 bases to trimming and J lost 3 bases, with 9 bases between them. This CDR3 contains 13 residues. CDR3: CAWSPGPNQPQHF. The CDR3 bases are TGTGCCTGGAGCCCAGGTCCCAATCAGCCCCAGCATTTT.

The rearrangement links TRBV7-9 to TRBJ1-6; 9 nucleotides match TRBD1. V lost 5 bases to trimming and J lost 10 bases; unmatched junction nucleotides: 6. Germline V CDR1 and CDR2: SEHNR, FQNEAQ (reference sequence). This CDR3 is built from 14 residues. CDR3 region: CASSQGQGQSPLHF. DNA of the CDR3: TGTGCCAGCAGCCAGGGACAGGGTCAATCACCCCTCCACTTT.

The CDR3 DNA reads as TGTGCCAGTAGTCGGACACAGAACACTGAAGCTTTCTTT. Amino acids: CASSRTQNTEAFF. This chain uses TRBV19 with TRBJ1-1; the D gene is possibly TRBD1 (5 bases). Trimming pared 5 bases from V and 1 base from J, leaving 8 bases between. The CDR3 is made up of 13 amino acids. Germline V CDR1 and CDR2: LNHDA, SQIVND (reference sequence).

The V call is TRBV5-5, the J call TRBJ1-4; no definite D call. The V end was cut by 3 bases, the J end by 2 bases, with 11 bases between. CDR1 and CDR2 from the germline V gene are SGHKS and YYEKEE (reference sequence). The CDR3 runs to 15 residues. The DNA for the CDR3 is TGTGCCAGCAGCTCCCCAGCGGGTACTAATGAAAAACTGTTTTTT. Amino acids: CASSSPAGTNEKLFF.

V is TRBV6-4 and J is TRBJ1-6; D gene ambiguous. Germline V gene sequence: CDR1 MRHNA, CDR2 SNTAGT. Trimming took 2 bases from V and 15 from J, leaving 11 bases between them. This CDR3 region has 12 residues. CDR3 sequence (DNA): TGTGCCAGCAGTGACGGGCACTTTGACCTCCACTTT. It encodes CASSDGHFDLHF.

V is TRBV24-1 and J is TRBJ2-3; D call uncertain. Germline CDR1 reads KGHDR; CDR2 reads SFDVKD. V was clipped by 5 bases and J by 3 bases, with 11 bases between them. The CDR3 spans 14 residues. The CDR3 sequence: CATSGVDSTDTQYF. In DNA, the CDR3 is TGTGCCACCAGTGGGGTGGATAGTACAGATACGCAGTATTTT.

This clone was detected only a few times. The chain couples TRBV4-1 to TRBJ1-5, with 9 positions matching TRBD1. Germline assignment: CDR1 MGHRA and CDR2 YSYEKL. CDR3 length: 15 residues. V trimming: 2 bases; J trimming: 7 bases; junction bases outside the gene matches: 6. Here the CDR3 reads CASSQPGQGEQPQHF. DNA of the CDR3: TGCGCCAGCAGCCAACCGGGACAGGGAGAACAGCCCCAGCATTTT.

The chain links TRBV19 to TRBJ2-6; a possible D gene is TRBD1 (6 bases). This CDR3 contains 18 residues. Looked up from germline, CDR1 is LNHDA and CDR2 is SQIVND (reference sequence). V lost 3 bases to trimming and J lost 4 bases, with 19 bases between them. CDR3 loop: CASSILETGRPGANVLTF. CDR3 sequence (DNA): TGTGCCAGTAGTATTTTAGAGACAGGACGGCCCGGGGCCAACGTCCTGACTTTC. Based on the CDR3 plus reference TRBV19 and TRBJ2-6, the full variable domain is DGGITQSPKYLFRKEGQNVTLSCEQNLNHDAMYWYRQDPGQGLRLIYYSQIVNDFQKGDIAEGYSVSREKKESFPLTVTSAQKNPTAFYLCASSILETGRPGANVLTFGAGSRLTVL.

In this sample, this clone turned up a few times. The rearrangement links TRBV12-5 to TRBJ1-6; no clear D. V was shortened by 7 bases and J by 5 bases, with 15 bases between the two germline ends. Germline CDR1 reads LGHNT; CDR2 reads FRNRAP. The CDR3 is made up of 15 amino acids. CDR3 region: CASARWDVNNSPLHF. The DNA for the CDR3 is TGTGCTAGTGCTCGGTGGGATGTTAATAATTCACCCCTCCACTTT.

CDR3: CASSAGGDGYTF. CDR3 DNA: TGTGCCAGCTCAGCAGGAGGCGATGGCTACACCTTC. The gene calls are TRBV18 and TRBJ1-2, with D hard to call. The CDR3 runs to 12 residues. Per the germline V gene, CDR1 is KGHSH and CDR2 is LQKENI. Trimming removed 5 bases from V and 6 bases from J, with 10 bases in between. Filled out from reference TRBV18 and TRBJ1-2, the complete variable domain reads NAGVMQNPRHLVRRRGQEARLRCSPMKGHSHVYWYRQLPEEGLKFMVYLQKENIIDESGMPKERFSAEFPKEGPSILRIQQVVRGDSAAYFCASSAGGDGYTFGSGTRLTVV.

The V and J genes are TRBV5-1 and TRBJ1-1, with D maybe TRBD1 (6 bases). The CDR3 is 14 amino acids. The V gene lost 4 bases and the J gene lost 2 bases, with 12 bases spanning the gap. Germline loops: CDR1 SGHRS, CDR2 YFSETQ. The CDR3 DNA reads TGCGCCAGCAGCCCTTGGACAGTCAACACTGAAGCTTTCTTT. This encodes CASSPWTVNTEAFF.

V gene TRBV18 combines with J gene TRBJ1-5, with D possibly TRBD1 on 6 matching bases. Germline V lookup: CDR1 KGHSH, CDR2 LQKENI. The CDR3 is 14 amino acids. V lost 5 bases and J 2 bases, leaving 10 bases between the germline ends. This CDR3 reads CASSRGGRNQPQHF. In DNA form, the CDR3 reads TGTGCCAGCTCAAGAGGGGGGCGCAATCAGCCCCAGCATTTT.

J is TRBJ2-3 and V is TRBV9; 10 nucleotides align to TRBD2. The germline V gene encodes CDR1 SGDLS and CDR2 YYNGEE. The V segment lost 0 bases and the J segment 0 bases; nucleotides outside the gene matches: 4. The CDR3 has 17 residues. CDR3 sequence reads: CASSVGAGGPSTDTQYF. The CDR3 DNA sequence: TGTGCCAGCAGCGTAGGAGCGGGGGGGCCTAGCACAGATACGCAGTATTTT. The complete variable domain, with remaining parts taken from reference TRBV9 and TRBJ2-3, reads DSGVTQTPKHLITATGQRVTLRCSPRSGDLSVYWYQQSLDQGLQFLIQYYNGEERAKGNILERFSAQQFPDLHSELNLSSLELGDSALYFCASSVGAGGPSTDTQYFGPGTRLTVL.

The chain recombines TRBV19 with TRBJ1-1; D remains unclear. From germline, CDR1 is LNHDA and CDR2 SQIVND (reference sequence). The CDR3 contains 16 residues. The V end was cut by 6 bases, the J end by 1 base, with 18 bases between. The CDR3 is CASSPTRRLSNTEAFF. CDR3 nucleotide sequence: TGTGCCAGTAGCCCGACTCGCCGTTTATCGAACACTGAAGCTTTCTTT.

The DNA for the CDR3 is TGTGCCAGCAGCTTGAACCCCGGGGCAGGGGGATCCACAGATACGCAGTATTTT. It encodes CASSLNPGAGGSTDTQYF. This sequence joins TRBV11-2 and TRBJ2-3; TRBD1 agrees at 7 bases. The length of the CDR3 is 18 residues. Germline assignment: CDR1 SGHAT and CDR2 FQNNGV. V dropped 3 bases and J dropped 2; count of bases not matched to a gene: 14.

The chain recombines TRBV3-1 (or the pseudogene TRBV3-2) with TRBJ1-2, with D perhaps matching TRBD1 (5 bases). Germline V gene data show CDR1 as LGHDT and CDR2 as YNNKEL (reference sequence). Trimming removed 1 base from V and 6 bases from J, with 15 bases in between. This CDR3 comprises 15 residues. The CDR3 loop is CASSQVWQGRDGYTF. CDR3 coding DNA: TGTGCCAGCAGCCAAGTATGGCAGGGACGGGATGGCTACACCTTC.

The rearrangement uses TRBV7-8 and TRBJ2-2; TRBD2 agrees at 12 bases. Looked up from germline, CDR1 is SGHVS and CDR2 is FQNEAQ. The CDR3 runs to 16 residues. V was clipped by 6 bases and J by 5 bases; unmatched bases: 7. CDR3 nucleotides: TGTGCCAGCAGACCGACTAGCGGGGGAGATACCGGGGAGCTGTTTTTT. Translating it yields CASRPTSGGDTGELFF. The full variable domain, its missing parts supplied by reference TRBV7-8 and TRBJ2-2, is GAGVSQSPRYKVAKRGQDVALRCDPISGHVSLFWYQQALGQGPEFLTYFQNEAQLDKSGLPSDRFFAERPEGSVSTLKIQRTQQEDSAVYLCASRPTSGGDTGELFFGEGSRLTVL.

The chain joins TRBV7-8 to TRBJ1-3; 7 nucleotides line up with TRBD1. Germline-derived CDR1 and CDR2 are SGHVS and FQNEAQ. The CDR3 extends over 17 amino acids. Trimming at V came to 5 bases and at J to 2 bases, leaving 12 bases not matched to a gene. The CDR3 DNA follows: TGTGCCAGCAGCCCCCGATCGACAGGGTCCACTGGAAACACCATATATTTT. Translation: CASSPRSTGSTGNTIYF.

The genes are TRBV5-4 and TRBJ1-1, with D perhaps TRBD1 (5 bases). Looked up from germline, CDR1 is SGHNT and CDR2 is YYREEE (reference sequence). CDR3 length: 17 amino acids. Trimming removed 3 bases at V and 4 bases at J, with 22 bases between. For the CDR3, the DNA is TGTGCCAGCAGCTCGGTCTGGGGGTGGTCTGGGAGCACTGAAGCTTTCTTT. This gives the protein CASSSVWGWSGSTEAFF.

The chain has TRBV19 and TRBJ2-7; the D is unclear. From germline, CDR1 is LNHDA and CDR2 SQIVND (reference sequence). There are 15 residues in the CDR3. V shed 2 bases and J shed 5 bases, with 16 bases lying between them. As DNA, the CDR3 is TGTGCCAGTAGTATAATCTCGGACCTGGGGAACGAGCAGTACTTC. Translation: CASSIISDLGNEQYF.

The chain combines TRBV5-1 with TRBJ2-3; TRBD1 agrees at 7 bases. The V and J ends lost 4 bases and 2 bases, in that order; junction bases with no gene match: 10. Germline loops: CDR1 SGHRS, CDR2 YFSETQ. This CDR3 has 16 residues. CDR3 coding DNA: TGCGCCAGCAGCCCTTTCTCGACAGGGAACACAGATACGCAGTATTTT. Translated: CASSPFSTGNTDTQYF.

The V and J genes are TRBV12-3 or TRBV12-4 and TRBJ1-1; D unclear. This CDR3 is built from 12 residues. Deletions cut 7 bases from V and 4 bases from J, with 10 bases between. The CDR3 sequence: CASTVTSTEAFF. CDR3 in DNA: TGTGCCAGCACAGTCACCAGCACTGAAGCTTTCTTT.